A single sample is the source of the 24 T cell receptor beta chains below, sequenced in a study of T-cell memory formation after mild COVID-19. TCRdb ran MiXCR on the 5' RACE reads and lists one entry per CDR3 protein. Of approximately 240,000 distinct CDR3 sequences listed, about 16% are singletons. The sequenced sample consisted of PBMCs or a T cell subset sorted from them (not recorded which). These receptors were collected from a man aged 18 to 30 who had mild COVID-19 (a few samples of this study predate the infection). Cell type and time point are not known.

This clonotype was found many times. The rearrangement uses TRBV7-2 and TRBJ2-7; possibly TRBD1 for D (5 bases). CDR3 length: 15 residues. V lost 1 base, J lost 1 base, and 11 bases lay in between. Germline CDR1 SGHTA, CDR2 FQGNSA. CDR3 amino acids: CASSLDWGRSYEQYV. The CDR3 DNA reads as TGTGCCAGCAGCTTAGATTGGGGCAGATCCTACGAGCAGTACGTC.

This clonotype was found a few times. The V gene is TRBV6-2 or TRBV6-3, the J gene TRBJ1-1, with 9 bases identical to TRBD1. The CDR3 covers 12 residues. Trimming at V came to 10 bases and at J to 4 bases, leaving 4 bases not matched to a gene. From germline, CDR1 is MNHEY and CDR2 SVGEGT. The CDR3 DNA reads TGTGCCACCCTGGACAGGGGCACTGAAGCTTTCTTT. Its translation: CATLDRGTEAFF.

This sequence joins TRBV24-1 and TRBJ1-2; no clear D. This CDR3 is 11 amino acids long. CDR1 and CDR2 from the germline V gene are KGHDR and SFDVKD. The V and J ends lost 5 bases and 6 bases respectively, with 6 bases between them. Written as DNA, the CDR3 is TGTGCCACCAGTGGGTACGATGGCTACACCTTC. The encoded protein is CATSGYDGYTF.

This clonotype was detected a few times. CDR3 residues: CASSPSGYPEQYV. As DNA, the CDR3 is TGTGCCAGCAGTCCCTCGGGCTACCCCGAGCAGTACGTC. The V gene is TRBV6-5, the J gene TRBJ2-7, with unresolved D. Germline loops: CDR1 MNHEY, CDR2 SVGAGI. CDR3 length: 13 residues. V lost 5 bases to trimming and J lost 6 bases, with 14 bases between them.

The genes are TRBV7-2 and TRBJ2-6; D call uncertain. This CDR3 region has 16 residues. The V and J ends lost 2 bases and 0 bases respectively, with 8 bases between them. Germline values: CDR1 SGHTA, CDR2 FQGNSA. The CDR3 DNA is TGTGCCAGCAGCTTAACATGGGGCTCTGGGGCCAACGTCCTGACTTTC. Its translation is CASSLTWGSGANVLTF.

This clonotype was counted between two and nine times. The chain recombines TRBV21-1 with TRBJ2-7; no DNA check was done on the table's D call, TRBD1. TRBV21-1 is a listed pseudogene. The CDR3 spans 14 residues. Here the CDR3 reads CASEPPDRGDEQYF. The CDR3, as DNA: TGTGCCAGCGAACCCCCGGACAGGGGCGACGAGCAGTACTTC.

The chain joins TRBV6-2 or TRBV6-3 to TRBJ1-5; the D gene is possibly TRBD1 (5 bases). Per germline, CDR1 MNHEY and CDR2 SVGEGT. V shed 6 bases and J shed 7 bases, with 16 bases lying between them. The CDR3 extends over 14 amino acids. The CDR3, as DNA: TGTGCCAGCAGGGACCCGGGGGGTTTACAGCCCCAGCATTTT. Residues: CASRDPGGLQPQHF.

The chain has TRBV12-3 or TRBV12-4 and TRBJ1-1; 8 positions match TRBD1. The CDR3 totals 15 residues. V was clipped by 9 bases and J by 1 base; unmatched bases: 10. This CDR3 is CARNTQGGGNTEAFF. CDR3 bases: TGTGCCAGAAATACACAGGGGGGGGGGAACACTGAAGCTTTCTTT.

This clonotype turned up a few times. J is TRBJ2-1 and V is TRBV28; possibly TRBD1 or TRBD2 for D (7 bases each). V gave up 2 bases and J gave up 7 bases, with 15 bases separating them. Germline CDR1 and CDR2: MDHEN and SYDVKM. This CDR3 region has 15 residues. CDR3: CASSLVQGGKNEQFF. The CDR3 nucleotides are TGTGCCAGCAGTTTAGTCCAGGGGGGGAAGAATGAGCAGTTCTTC.

This clonotype has just a few counts. V and J are TRBV2 and TRBJ2-2, with a possible D match to TRBD2 (6 bases). The CDR3 consists of 16 residues. Trimming removed 2 bases from V and 4 bases from J, with 14 bases in between. Germline assignment: CDR1 SNHLY and CDR2 FYNNEI. The chain's CDR3 is CASSESQTRATGELFF. The DNA for the CDR3 is TGTGCCAGCAGTGAAAGTCAGACTAGAGCCACCGGGGAGCTGTTTTTT.

CDR3 bases: TGTGCCACCAGTGATTTGTCCAACAATGAGCAGTTCTTC. This sequence encodes CATSDLSNNEQFF. The V gene is TRBV24-1, the J gene TRBJ2-1; D uncertain. Germline V CDR1 and CDR2: KGHDR, SFDVKD. The V end was cut by 0 bases, the J end by 5 bases, with 4 bases between. This CDR3 is built from 13 residues.

The V and J genes are TRBV19 and TRBJ1-5, with D perhaps TRBD1 (5 bases). Germline values: CDR1 LNHDA, CDR2 SQIVND (reference sequence). V lost 5 bases to trimming and J lost 7 bases, with 24 bases between them. There are 17 residues in the CDR3. The CDR3 coding sequence is TGTGCCAGTAGTGGGGGGGGTGGCAGGCTGGTCCAACAGCCCCAGCATTTT. Translating gives CASSGGGGRLVQQPQHF.

A few counts support this clonotype. V and J are TRBV4-2 and TRBJ2-2, with D unresolved. Germline V lookup: CDR1 LGHNA, CDR2 YNFKEQ. V was trimmed by 0 bases and J by 7 bases, leaving 6 bases between them. This CDR3 has 13 residues. The CDR3: CASSQEGSGELFF. CDR3 coding DNA: TGTGCCAGCAGCCAAGAGGGCAGCGGGGAGCTGTTTTTT.

This clonotype was detected many times. This chain connects TRBV10-1 to TRBJ2-7; TRBD1 aligns across 7 bases. The junction had 3 bases not matched to a gene; V was cut back by 4 bases and J by 6 bases. Germline CDR1 reads WNHNN; CDR2 reads SYGVQD (reference sequence). The CDR3 spans 12 residues. In nucleotides, the CDR3 is TGCGCCAGCAGTGGTGCAGGGGGCGAGCAGTACTTC. It specifies CASSGAGGEQYF.

This clonotype was seen more than once but under ten times. The rearrangement links TRBV21-1 to TRBJ2-7; the table gives TRBD1 as D, unverified against the DNA. TRBV21-1 is a pseudogene locus. The CDR3 consists of 12 residues. CDR3 loop: CASSNRVGEQYV. For the CDR3, the DNA is TGTGCCAGCAGCAACAGGGTGGGGGAGCAGTACGTC.

The chain employs TRBV10-3 and TRBJ2-7; TRBD1 aligns across 8 bases. This CDR3 region has 14 residues. CDR1 ENHRY and CDR2 SYGVKD come from the germline V gene. Trimming at V came to 6 bases and at J to 2 bases, leaving 6 bases not matched to a gene. The CDR3 is CAIREDRVPYEQYF. CDR3 coding DNA: TGTGCCATCAGGGAGGACAGGGTCCCCTACGAGCAGTACTTC.

V gene TRBV7-2 combines with J gene TRBJ2-7; D gene uncertain. Germline loops: CDR1 SGHTA, CDR2 FQGNSA. V was pared by 5 bases and J by 6 bases, with 17 bases between. The CDR3 is 14 amino acids. The DNA of the CDR3 is TGTGCCAGCAGCGCAACCCAGGAGAGGTTCGAGCAGTACGTC. Protein product: CASSATQERFEQYV.

The chain uses TRBV3-1 and TRBJ2-7; D may match TRBD1 or TRBD2 (5 bases each). Germline V CDR1 and CDR2: LGHDT, YNNKEL (reference sequence). The CDR3 spans 13 residues. Trimming removed 9 bases from V and 4 bases from J, with 16 bases in between. The CDR3 nucleotides are TGTGCCAGTCGCGGGCAGGGTTGGTACGAGCAGTACTTC. Translated, it gives CASRGQGWYEQYF.

This clonotype was seen only a few times. The chain uses TRBV12-3 or TRBV12-4 and TRBJ1-2; the D gene is possibly TRBD1 (6 bases). V was shortened by 5 bases and J by 7 bases, with 11 bases between the two germline ends. The CDR3 is 12 residues long. Here the CDR3 reads CASSPQGGGYTF. The CDR3 DNA reads as TGTGCCAGCAGTCCACAGGGTGGTGGCTACACCTTC.

The chain employs TRBV7-2 and TRBJ2-3; TRBD1 matches at 8 bases. The germline V gene has CDR1 SGHTA and CDR2 FQGNSA. V dropped 4 bases and J dropped 3; count of bases not matched to a gene: 6. CDR3 length equals 15 residues. CDR3 sequence: CASSSRTGRTDTQYF. The CDR3 nucleotides are TGTGCCAGCAGCTCACGGACAGGGAGGACAGATACGCAGTATTTT.

This clonotype was counted between two and nine times. V usage is TRBV7-2 and J usage is TRBJ2-7, with unresolved D. Trimming shortened V by 3 bases and J by 3 bases, and 9 bases separated the two germline ends. Germline values: CDR1 SGHTA, CDR2 FQGNSA. There are 13 residues in the CDR3. The CDR3 nucleotides read TGTGCCAGCAGCTTTAGCCAGGACTACGAGCAGTACTTC. It is translated as CASSFSQDYEQYF.

This clonotype came up many times. The genes are TRBV12-3 or TRBV12-4 and TRBJ1-2; TRBD1 is a possible D gene (5 bases). The CDR3 is 13 residues long. The ends were cut back, 6 bases at V and 4 bases at J, with 12 bases in the middle. The CDR3 DNA reads TGTGCCAGCAGCTTGGCTGGGGCCTATGGCTACACCTTC. Translation gives CASSLAGAYGYTF.

The J gene is TRBJ1-4, the V gene TRBV28; D is uncertain. The CDR3 has 13 amino acids. Trimming removed 10 bases at V and 3 bases at J, with 12 bases between. CDR1 is MDHEN, CDR2 SYDVKM, per germline. The CDR3 coding sequence is TGTGCCACTTTACAGATCTCTAATGAAAAACTGTTTTTT. This encodes CATLQISNEKLFF. The variable domain in full, completed from reference TRBV28 and TRBJ1-4, reads DVKVTQSSRYLVKRTGEKVFLECVQDMDHENMFWYRQDPGLGLRLIYFSYDVKMKEKGDIPEGYSVSREKKERFSLILESASTNQTSMYLCATLQISNEKLFFGSGTQLSVL.

As for this clonotype: A read error may be the cause here, since a much bigger clone is one base away. The chain links TRBV7-9 to TRBJ2-2; D not certain. Germline V lookup: CDR1 SEHNR, CDR2 FQNEAQ (reference sequence). Trimming pared 3 bases from V and 4 bases from J, leaving 3 bases between. The CDR3 extends over 12 amino acids. The chain's CDR3 is CASSFTTGELFF. The CDR3 DNA sequence: TGTGCCAGCAGCTTTACCACCGGGGAGCTGTTTTTT.